This T cell receptor (beta chain) is from a study of T cells in Graves' hyperthyroidism and ophthalmopathy. Germline V lookup: CDR1 MNHEY, CDR2 SMNVEV (reference sequence). The CDR3 is made up of 16 amino acids. The germline V and J ends were trimmed by 2 bases and 1 base, with 14 bases remaining between them. This clonotype has a single count. TCR beta CDR3 regions were amplified from RNA. When the TCR CDR3 underwent first-round RT-PCR, the HTBI primer set was used. Using its own MiXCR run on the multiplex PCR reads, TCRdb lists one record per CDR3 protein. Seen here are more than 300,000 distinct CDR3 sequences, 17% observed once, and the top ten hold about a third.

This receptor was taken from a woman in her 30s with Graves' hyperthyroidism that later progressed to Graves' ophthalmopathy. The sample comprised blood. The rearrangement joins TRBV27 to TRBJ1-1; no clear D gene. The CDR3 DNA reads as TGTGCCAGCAGTTTAGAAATCGGACCGACGAACACTGAAGCTTTCTTT. Translation: CASSLEIGPTNTEAFF.